This TCR beta chain is drawn from a study of radiation and T cells in renal cell carcinoma. Regarding the study as a whole: Pretreatment tumor biopsies were lacking, so baseline clonotypes are unknown. Top tumor clonotypes rose in blood 2 weeks post-radiation, then contracted.

The protocol was immunoSEQ multiplex PCR, while the TCRdb copy is restricted to in-frame clones and leaves out a portion. The table shows some 60,000 clones, with roughly 79% occurring only once. From germline, CDR1 is SGHDT and CDR2 YYEEEE. After removal of 0 bases from V and 4 bases from J, the junction contained 10 bases not matched to a gene. This CDR3 region has 19 residues. The time point is: blood 2 weeks post-SBRT. The treatment is: 15 Gy SBRT to primary tumor, nephrectomy 4 weeks later. In regard to this clone: Its target is not known.

Source: blood, taken from a patient whose treatment included radiotherapy and nephrectomy. V is TRBV5-6 and J is TRBJ2-2; 12 positions match TRBD2. The receptor's source is a man aged 55 to 70 with renal cell carcinoma. CDR3 sequence: CASSLEQLSLAGGTGELFF. The CDR3 DNA follows: TGTGCCAGCAGCTTGGAGCAGTTGTCACTAGCGGGAGGCACCGGGGAGCTGTTTTTT.